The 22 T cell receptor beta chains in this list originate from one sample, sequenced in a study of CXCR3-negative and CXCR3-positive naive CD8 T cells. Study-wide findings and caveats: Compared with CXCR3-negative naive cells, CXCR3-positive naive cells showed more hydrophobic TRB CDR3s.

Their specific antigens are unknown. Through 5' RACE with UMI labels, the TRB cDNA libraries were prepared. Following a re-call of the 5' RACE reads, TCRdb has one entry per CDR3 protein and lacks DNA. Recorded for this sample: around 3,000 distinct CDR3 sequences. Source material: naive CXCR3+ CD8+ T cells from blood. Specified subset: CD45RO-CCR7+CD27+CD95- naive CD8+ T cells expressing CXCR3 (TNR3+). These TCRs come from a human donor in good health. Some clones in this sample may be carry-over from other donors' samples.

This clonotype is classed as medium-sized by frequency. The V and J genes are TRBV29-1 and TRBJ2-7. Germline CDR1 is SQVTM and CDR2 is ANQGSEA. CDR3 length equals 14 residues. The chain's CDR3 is CSVDLTGDTYEQYF.

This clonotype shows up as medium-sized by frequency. The CDR3 spells CASSQAQPSHYGYTF. The rearrangement links TRBV4-1 to TRBJ1-2. Per the germline V gene, CDR1 is MGHRA and CDR2 is YSYEKL. The CDR3 has 15 residues.

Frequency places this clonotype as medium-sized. The CDR3 is CASSLGIRYSYEQYF. This chain connects TRBV5-8 to TRBJ2-7. Looked up from germline, CDR1 is SGHTS and CDR2 is YDEGEE. The CDR3 sequence is 15 residues long.

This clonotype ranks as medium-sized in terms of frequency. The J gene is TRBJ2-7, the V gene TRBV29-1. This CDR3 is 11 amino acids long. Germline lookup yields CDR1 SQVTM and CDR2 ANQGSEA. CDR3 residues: CSVELGWEQYF.

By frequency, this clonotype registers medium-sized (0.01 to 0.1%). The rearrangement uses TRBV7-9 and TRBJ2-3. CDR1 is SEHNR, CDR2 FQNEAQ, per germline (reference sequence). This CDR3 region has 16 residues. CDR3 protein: CASSSDTESWPDTQYF.

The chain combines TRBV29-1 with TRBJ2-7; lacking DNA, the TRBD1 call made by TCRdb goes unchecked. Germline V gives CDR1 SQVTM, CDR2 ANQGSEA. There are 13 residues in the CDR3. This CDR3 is CSVEGQLPGEQYF.

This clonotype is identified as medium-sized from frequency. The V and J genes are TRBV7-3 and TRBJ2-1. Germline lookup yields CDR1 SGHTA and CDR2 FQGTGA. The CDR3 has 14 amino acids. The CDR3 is CASSPEGPYNEQFF.

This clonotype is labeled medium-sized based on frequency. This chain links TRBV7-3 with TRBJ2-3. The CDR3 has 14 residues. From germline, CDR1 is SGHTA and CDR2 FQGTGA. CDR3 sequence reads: CASSPSGGTDTQYF.

The CDR3 region is CASSDRDRVIETQYF. The chain carries TRBV7-2 and TRBJ2-5; there is no DNA to check the TCRdb D call of TRBD1. Germline CDR1 is SGHTA and CDR2 is FQGNSA. This CDR3 comprises 15 residues.

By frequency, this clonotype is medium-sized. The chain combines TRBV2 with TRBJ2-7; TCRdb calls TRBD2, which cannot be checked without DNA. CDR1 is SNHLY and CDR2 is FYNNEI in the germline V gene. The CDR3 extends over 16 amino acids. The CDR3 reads CASSEGALAGSYEQYF. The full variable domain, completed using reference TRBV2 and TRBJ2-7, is EPEVTQTPSHQVTQMGQEVILRCVPISNHLYFYWYRQILGQKVEFLVSFYNNEISEKSEIFDDQFSVERPDGSNFTLKIRSTKLEDSAMYFCASSEGALAGSYEQYFGPGTRLTVT.

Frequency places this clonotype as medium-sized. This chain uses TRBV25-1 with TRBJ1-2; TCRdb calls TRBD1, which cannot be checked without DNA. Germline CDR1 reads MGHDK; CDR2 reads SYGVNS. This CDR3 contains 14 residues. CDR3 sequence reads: CASSEGTGIYGYTF.

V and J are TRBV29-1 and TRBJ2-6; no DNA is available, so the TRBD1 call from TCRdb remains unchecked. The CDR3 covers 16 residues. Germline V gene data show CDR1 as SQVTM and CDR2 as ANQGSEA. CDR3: CSVESSFAGGANVLTF.

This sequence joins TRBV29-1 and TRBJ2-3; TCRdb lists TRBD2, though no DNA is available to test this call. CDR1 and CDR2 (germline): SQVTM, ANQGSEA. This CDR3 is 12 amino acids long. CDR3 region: CSAPAYTDTQYF.

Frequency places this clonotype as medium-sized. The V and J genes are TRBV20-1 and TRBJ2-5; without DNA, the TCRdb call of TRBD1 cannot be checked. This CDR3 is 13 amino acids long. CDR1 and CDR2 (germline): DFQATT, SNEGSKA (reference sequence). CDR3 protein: CSARTGSQETQYF.

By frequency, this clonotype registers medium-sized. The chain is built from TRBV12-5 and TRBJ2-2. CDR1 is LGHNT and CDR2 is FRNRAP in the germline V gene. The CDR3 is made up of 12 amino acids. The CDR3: CASGARTGELFF.

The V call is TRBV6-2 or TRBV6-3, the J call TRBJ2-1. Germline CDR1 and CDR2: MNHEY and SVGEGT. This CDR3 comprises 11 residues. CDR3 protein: CASSHSNEQFF.

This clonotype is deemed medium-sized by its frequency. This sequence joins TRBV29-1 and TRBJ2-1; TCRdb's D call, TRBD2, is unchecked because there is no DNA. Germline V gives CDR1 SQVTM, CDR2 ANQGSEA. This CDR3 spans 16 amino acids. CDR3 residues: CSVEDQELAKFNEQFF.

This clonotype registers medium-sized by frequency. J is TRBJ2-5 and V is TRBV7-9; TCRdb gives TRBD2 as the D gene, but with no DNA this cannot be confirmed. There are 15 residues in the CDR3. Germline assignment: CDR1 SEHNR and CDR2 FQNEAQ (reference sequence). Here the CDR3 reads CASSPSGGLQETQYF.

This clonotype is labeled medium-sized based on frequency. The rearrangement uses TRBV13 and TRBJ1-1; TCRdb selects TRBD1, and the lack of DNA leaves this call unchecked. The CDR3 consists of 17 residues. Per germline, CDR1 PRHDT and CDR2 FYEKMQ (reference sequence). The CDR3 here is CANQTVGGGEVDTEAFF.

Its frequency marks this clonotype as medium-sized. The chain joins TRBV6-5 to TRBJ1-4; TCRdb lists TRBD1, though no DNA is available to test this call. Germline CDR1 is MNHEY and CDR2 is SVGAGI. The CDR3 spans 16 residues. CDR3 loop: CASSHRQGVRNEKLFF.

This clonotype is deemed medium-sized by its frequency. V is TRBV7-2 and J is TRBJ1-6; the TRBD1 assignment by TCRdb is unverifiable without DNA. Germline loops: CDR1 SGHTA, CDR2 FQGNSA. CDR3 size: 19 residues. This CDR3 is CASSLKGGTGQIYNSPLHF.

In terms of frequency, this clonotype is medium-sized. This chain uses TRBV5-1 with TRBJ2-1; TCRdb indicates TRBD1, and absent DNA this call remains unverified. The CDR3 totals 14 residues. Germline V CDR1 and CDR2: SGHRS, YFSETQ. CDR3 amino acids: CASSGLQGYNEQFF.